This T cell receptor beta chain was obtained from a study of vaccination and CD4 T cells after COVID-19. At the level of the study: As their vaccination, participants received two doses of either BNT162b2 or mRNA-1273 vaccine. Overlapping SARS-CoV-2, HCoV-NL63, HCoV-OC43 and HCoV-229E spike peptides stimulated the cells.

Cultured CD4+ T cells had their DNA profiled by the Oncomine TCR Beta short-read assay. CD4+ T cells were cultured, and genomic DNA was extracted from them. TCRdb reanalysed the PCR reads using MiXCR and keeps one entry per CDR3 protein. The sample yields about 9,200 distinct CDR3 sequences, around 37% seen once. The treatment: approximately 10-day PBMC culture with coronavirus spike peptide pools or control peptides (ViraFEST assay). Harvesting of the unexposed donor's CD4+ T cells predated the COVID-19 pandemic (2011-2018). Fresh replacement IL-2 medium substituted for half the medium on days 3 and 7. Germline loops: CDR1 DFQATT, CDR2 SNEGSKA (reference sequence). This CDR3 contains 13 residues. V shed 3 bases and J shed 7 bases, with 15 bases lying between them. Remarks on this clonotype: Its antigen is unidentified.

The sequenced sample was CD4+ T cells from blood, cultured in vitro. This chain joins TRBV20-1 and TRBJ2-5; D is undetermined. The receptor was isolated from a human donor in good health. CDR3 coding DNA: TGCAGTGCTAGTTCCGTAGGGATAGGGACCCAGTACTTC. This codes for CSASSVGIGTQYF.